The rows below give T cell receptor beta chains drawn from one sample of a study of cytomegalovirus exposure and HLA in healthy donors. Repertoires were generated with immunoSEQ multiplex PCR, while TCRdb's copy carries only in-frame clones and drops some. The sample records over 120,000 clones, 94% being singletons. Sample: PBMCs. All receptors come from a young man in good health and CMV-seropositive. CDR3s include the opening cysteine and the closing phenylalanine or tryptophan. The D gene is left open where the match is weak. Rows give clone size only sometimes, using once, few, many, or a class for an expanded clone.

cdr3_aa	cdr3_nt	d_call	clone_size	v_call	j_call
CASSRSDSYNQPQHF	TGTGCCAGCAGTCGATCAGACAGCTACAATCAGCCCCAGCATTTT	NA	NA	TRBV6-1	TRBJ1-5
CASRDSLTPNYGYTF	TGTGCCAGCAGGGACAGCCTAACCCCTAACTATGGCTACACCTTC	NA	NA	TRBV28	TRBJ1-2
CASKTGQGNTEAFF	TGTGCCAGCAAAACGGGACAGGGGAACACTGAAGCTTTCTTT	TRBD1	NA	TRBV6-5	TRBJ1-1
CASSFGGFQPQHF	TGTGCCAGCAGTTTTGGAGGATTCCAGCCCCAGCATTTT	NA	NA	TRBV28	TRBJ1-5
CASSPGTADFLDGYTF	TGTGCCAGCAGTCCCGGGACAGCCGACTTCCTAGATGGCTACACCTTC	TRBD1	NA	TRBV2	TRBJ1-2
CASSLGRVYTGELFF	TGTGCCAGCAGCCTAGGGAGGGTATACACCGGGGAGCTGTTTTTT	TRBD2	NA	TRBV5-8	TRBJ2-2
CASSPPSSYEQYF	TGTGCCAGCAGCCCACCGAGCTCCTACGAGCAGTACTTC	NA	NA	TRBV7-9	TRBJ2-7
CASSLTGMNYGYTF	TGCGCCAGCAGCTTGACAGGGATGAACTATGGCTACACCTTC	NA	NA	TRBV5-1	TRBJ1-2
CASSLGQGGTNYGYTF	TGTGCCAGCTCACTGGGACAGGGAGGGACTAACTATGGCTACACCTTC	TRBD1	NA	TRBV18	TRBJ1-2
CASSLGSGGNYGYTF	TGCGCCAGCAGCTTGGGTTCTGGGGGGAACTATGGCTACACCTTC	NA	NA	TRBV5-1	TRBJ1-2
CASNDRCYEQYF	TGCGCCAGCAACGACAGATGCTACGAGCAGTACTTC	NA	NA	TRBV23-1	TRBJ2-7
CASSFSGRDETQYF	TGTGCCAGCAGCTTTAGCGGGAGGGATGAGACCCAGTACTTC	TRBD2	NA	TRBV11-2	TRBJ2-5
CASSAPSQQFF	TGTGCCAGCAGCGCGCCTTCGCAGCAGTTCTTC	NA	NA	TRBV4-2	TRBJ2-1
CASSSYWTGPEKLFF	TGTGCCAGCAGTTCCTATTGGACAGGTCCTGAAAAACTGTTTTTT	TRBD1	once	TRBV28	TRBJ1-4
CASSRSGSSYNEQFF	TGTGCCAGCAGCCGCAGCGGGAGCTCCTACAATGAGCAGTTCTTC	TRBD2	once	TRBV7-9	TRBJ2-1
CASSLFRRANYGYTF	TGCGCCAGCAGTCTATTTCGCCGGGCTAACTATGGCTACACCTTC	NA	NA	TRBV23-1	TRBJ1-2
CSGNRASYNEQFF	TGCAGCGGGAACAGGGCATCCTACAATGAGCAGTTCTTC	NA	NA	TRBV29-1	TRBJ2-1
CASSEDRVTQPQHF	TGTGCCAGCAGTGAAGACAGAGTGACACAGCCCCAGCATTTT	NA	NA	TRBV2	TRBJ1-5
CASSLYGGYEQYF	TGTGCCAGCAGTTTGTACGGCGGCTACGAGCAGTACTTC	NA	NA	TRBV28	TRBJ2-7
CASSQEPYLEQYF	TGCGCCAGCAGCCAAGAACCATACCTAGAACAGTACTTC	NA	NA	TRBV4-1	TRBJ2-5
CASSESSDQPQHF	TGTGCCAGCAGTGAAAGTAGTGATCAGCCCCAGCATTTT	NA	NA	TRBV6-1	TRBJ1-5
CAISEYWDRETDTQYF	TGTGCCATCAGTGAATACTGGGACAGGGAGACAGATACGCAGTATTTT	TRBD1	NA	TRBV10-3	TRBJ2-3
CASSQSLTGGISPVQDQYF	TGCGCCAGCAGTCAATCGCTCACAGGGGGTATTTCGCCCGTACAGGACCAGTACTTC	TRBD1	few	TRBV23-1	TRBJ2-5
CAISELAGAFGYEQYF	TGTGCCATCAGTGAGCTAGCGGGAGCCTTCGGCTACGAGCAGTACTTC	TRBD2	NA	TRBV10-3	TRBJ2-7
CASSFPSGGSMSTDTQYF	TGTGCCAGCAGTTTCCCCTCGGGGGGTTCAATGAGCACAGATACGCAGTATTTT	TRBD2	NA	TRBV28	TRBJ2-3
CASRQQGGSFNEQFF	TGTGCCAGCAGGCAACAGGGGGGGTCCTTCAATGAGCAGTTCTTC	NA	NA	TRBV5-4	TRBJ2-1
CASSLALGSGRRETQYF	TGTGCCAGCAGCTTAGCGCTAGGTAGCGGGAGGAGAGAGACCCAGTACTTC	TRBD2	NA	TRBV7-6	TRBJ2-5
CATSSGQAYSGANVLTF	TGTGCCACCAGCAGTGGACAGGCTTACTCTGGGGCCAACGTCCTGACTTTC	TRBD1	NA	TRBV15	TRBJ2-6
CASSLAMEASYGYTF	TGCGCCAGCAGCTTGGCCATGGAGGCCTCTTATGGCTACACCTTC	NA	NA	TRBV5-1	TRBJ1-2
CAWTPGGINEQFF	TGTGCCTGGACCCCGGGGGGGATCAATGAGCAGTTCTTC	TRBD2	NA	TRBV30	TRBJ2-1
CASSVARGTSGYNEQFF	TGCGCCAGCAGTGTCGCAAGGGGAACTAGCGGCTACAATGAGCAGTTCTTC	TRBD2	NA	TRBV10-2	TRBJ2-1
CASSVGAGGSQETQYF	TGTGCCAGCAGCGTAGGAGCGGGAGGCTCCCAAGAGACCCAGTACTTC	TRBD2	once	TRBV9	TRBJ2-5
CASSYSGGVRNSPLHF	TGTGCCAGCAGTTACTCGGGGGGAGTTAGGAATTCACCCCTCCACTTT	NA	NA	TRBV6-5	TRBJ1-6
CASSGGLAGGGPYNEQFF	TGTGCCAGCAGTGGGGGACTAGCGGGCGGGGGGCCCTACAATGAGCAGTTCTTC	TRBD2	once	TRBV28	TRBJ2-1
CASSNRGGQPQHF	TGTGCCAGTAGCAACAGGGGCGGTCAGCCCCAGCATTTT	TRBD1	NA	TRBV19	TRBJ1-5
CASSLSQGGLETQYF	TGTGCCAGCAGTTTATCCCAGGGAGGGTTAGAGACCCAGTACTTC	TRBD2	NA	TRBV28	TRBJ2-5
CASSPWDRRNQPQHF	TGCGCCAGCAGCCCCTGGGACAGGCGGAATCAGCCCCAGCATTTT	TRBD1	NA	TRBV4-1	TRBJ1-5
CASSDGSGANVLTF	TGTGCCAGCAGTGACGGGTCTGGGGCCAACGTCCTGACTTTC	NA	once	TRBV6-1	TRBJ2-6
CASSLEAGGISGANVLTF	TGTGCCAGCAGCTTAGAAGCGGGAGGAATCTCTGGGGCCAACGTCCTGACTTTC	TRBD2	NA	TRBV11-2	TRBJ2-6
CSVGNRSANTGELFF	TGCAGCGTTGGTAACAGGAGCGCGAACACCGGGGAGCTGTTTTTT	NA	NA	TRBV29-1	TRBJ2-2
CASSLLTSGSYEQYF	TGCGCCAGCAGCTTACTGACTAGCGGGAGCTACGAGCAGTACTTC	TRBD2	NA	TRBV5-1	TRBJ2-7
CASSDWLAGDNEQFF	TGTGCCAGCAGTGACTGGCTAGCGGGAGACAATGAGCAGTTCTTC	TRBD2	NA	TRBV6-4	TRBJ2-1
CASSLYRAGTDTQYF	TGTGCCAGCAGTCTGTACAGGGCTGGCACAGATACGCAGTATTTT	NA	once	TRBV28	TRBJ2-3
CASSFGGYSYEQYF	TGTGCCAGCAGTTTCGGGGGTTACTCCTACGAGCAGTACTTC	NA	NA	TRBV2	TRBJ2-7
CASSLDSGRRTDTQYF	TGCGCCAGCAGCTTGGATAGCGGGAGACGAACAGATACGCAGTATTTT	TRBD2	NA	TRBV5-1	TRBJ2-3
CASSPPLREDEQFF	TGTGCCAGCTCACCACCGTTAAGGGAGGATGAGCAGTTCTTC	NA	NA	TRBV18	TRBJ2-1
CSVYVQGTTVYNEQFF	TGCAGCGTTTACGTTCAGGGGACTACGGTCTACAATGAGCAGTTCTTC	NA	NA	TRBV29-1	TRBJ2-1
CASSQGAGLNTEAFF	TGCGCCAGCAGCCAGGGCGCGGGACTGAACACTGAAGCTTTCTTT	NA	NA	TRBV4-1	TRBJ1-1
CASTLGVSGANVLTF	TGTGCCAGCACCCTCGGAGTTTCTGGGGCCAACGTCCTGACTTTC	NA	NA	TRBV27	TRBJ2-6
CASSGRGLAGYNEQFF	TGTGCCAGCAGTGGCCGGGGGCTAGCGGGATACAATGAGCAGTTCTTC	TRBD2	NA	TRBV27	TRBJ2-1
CASSLRDRATDTQYF	TGTGCCAGCAGTCTCCGGGACAGGGCTACAGATACGCAGTATTTT	TRBD1	NA	TRBV27	TRBJ2-3
CASSSVSRGSEAFF	TGTGCCAGCAGTTCCGTATCCAGGGGGTCTGAAGCTTTCTTT	TRBD1	once	TRBV27	TRBJ1-1
CATRRDSSYEQYF	TGCGCCACACGGAGAGATTCTTCCTACGAGCAGTACTTC	NA	once	TRBV5-1	TRBJ2-7
CASSLGGTSYEQYF	TGCGCCAGCAGCTTGGGAGGAACTTCCTACGAGCAGTACTTC	NA	NA	TRBV5-1	TRBJ2-7
CASSLTSGSTDTQYF	TGTGCCAGCAGCCTCACTAGCGGGAGCACAGATACGCAGTATTTT	TRBD2	NA	TRBV28	TRBJ2-3